The T cell receptor beta chain described here comes from a study of cytomegalovirus exposure and HLA in healthy donors. Study-level points and caveats: Three CMV-associated chains proved CMV antigen-specific in vitro. In a later analysis, most CMV-associated TCR beta chains appeared HLA-restricted. Analysis was carried out at a later point, and it linked a missense DCLRE1C variant to TCR beta V- and J-gene trimming. The authors enumerated 150 to 200 TCR beta chains as linked to cytomegalovirus.

PCR was performed using 60 Vbeta and 13 Jbeta primers. The protocol was immunoSEQ multiplex PCR, while the TCRdb copy is restricted to in-frame clones and leaves out a portion. The sample includes around 200,000 clones, 70% of them seen just once. With respect to this clone: Its target is not known.

Trimming removed 1 base from V and 5 bases from J; junction bases left unmatched: 3. Germline-derived CDR1 and CDR2 are SGHDT and YYEEEE. This CDR3 is 15 amino acids long. This chain uses TRBV5-6 with TRBJ2-3, with TRBD2 identical over 11 bases. The receptor was isolated from a middle-aged man in good health and CMV-seropositive. The sequencing sample was made of PBMCs. CDR3 in amino acids: CASSLTSGGLDTQYF. CDR3 sequence (DNA): TGTGCCAGCAGCTTGACTAGCGGGGGACTAGATACGCAGTATTTT.